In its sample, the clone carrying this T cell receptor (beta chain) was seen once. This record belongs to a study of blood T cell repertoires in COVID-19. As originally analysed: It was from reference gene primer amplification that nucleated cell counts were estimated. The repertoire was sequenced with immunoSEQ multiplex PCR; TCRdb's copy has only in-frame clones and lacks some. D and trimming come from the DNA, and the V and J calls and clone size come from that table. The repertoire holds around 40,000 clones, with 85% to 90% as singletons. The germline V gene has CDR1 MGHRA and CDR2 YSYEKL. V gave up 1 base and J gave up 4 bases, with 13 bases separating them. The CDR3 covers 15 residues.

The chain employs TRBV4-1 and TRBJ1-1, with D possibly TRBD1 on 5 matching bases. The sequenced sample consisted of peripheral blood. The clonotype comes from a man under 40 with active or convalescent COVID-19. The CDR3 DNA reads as TGCGCCAGCAGCCAAGGACGGGGGGGACCCACTGAAGCTTTCTTT. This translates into CASSQGRGGPTEAFF.